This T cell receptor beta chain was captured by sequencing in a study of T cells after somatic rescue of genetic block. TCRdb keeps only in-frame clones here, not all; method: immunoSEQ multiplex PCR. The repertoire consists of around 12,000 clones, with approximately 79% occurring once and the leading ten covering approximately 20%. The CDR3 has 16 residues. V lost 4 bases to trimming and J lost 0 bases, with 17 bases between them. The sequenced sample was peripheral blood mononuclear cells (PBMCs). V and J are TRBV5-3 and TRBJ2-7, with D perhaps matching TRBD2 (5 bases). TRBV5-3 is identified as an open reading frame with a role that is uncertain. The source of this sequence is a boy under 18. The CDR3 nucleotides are TGTGCCAGAAGCCGAGGGCAGGTAGACCTCTCCTACGAGCAGTACTTC. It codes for CARSRGQVDLSYEQYF.